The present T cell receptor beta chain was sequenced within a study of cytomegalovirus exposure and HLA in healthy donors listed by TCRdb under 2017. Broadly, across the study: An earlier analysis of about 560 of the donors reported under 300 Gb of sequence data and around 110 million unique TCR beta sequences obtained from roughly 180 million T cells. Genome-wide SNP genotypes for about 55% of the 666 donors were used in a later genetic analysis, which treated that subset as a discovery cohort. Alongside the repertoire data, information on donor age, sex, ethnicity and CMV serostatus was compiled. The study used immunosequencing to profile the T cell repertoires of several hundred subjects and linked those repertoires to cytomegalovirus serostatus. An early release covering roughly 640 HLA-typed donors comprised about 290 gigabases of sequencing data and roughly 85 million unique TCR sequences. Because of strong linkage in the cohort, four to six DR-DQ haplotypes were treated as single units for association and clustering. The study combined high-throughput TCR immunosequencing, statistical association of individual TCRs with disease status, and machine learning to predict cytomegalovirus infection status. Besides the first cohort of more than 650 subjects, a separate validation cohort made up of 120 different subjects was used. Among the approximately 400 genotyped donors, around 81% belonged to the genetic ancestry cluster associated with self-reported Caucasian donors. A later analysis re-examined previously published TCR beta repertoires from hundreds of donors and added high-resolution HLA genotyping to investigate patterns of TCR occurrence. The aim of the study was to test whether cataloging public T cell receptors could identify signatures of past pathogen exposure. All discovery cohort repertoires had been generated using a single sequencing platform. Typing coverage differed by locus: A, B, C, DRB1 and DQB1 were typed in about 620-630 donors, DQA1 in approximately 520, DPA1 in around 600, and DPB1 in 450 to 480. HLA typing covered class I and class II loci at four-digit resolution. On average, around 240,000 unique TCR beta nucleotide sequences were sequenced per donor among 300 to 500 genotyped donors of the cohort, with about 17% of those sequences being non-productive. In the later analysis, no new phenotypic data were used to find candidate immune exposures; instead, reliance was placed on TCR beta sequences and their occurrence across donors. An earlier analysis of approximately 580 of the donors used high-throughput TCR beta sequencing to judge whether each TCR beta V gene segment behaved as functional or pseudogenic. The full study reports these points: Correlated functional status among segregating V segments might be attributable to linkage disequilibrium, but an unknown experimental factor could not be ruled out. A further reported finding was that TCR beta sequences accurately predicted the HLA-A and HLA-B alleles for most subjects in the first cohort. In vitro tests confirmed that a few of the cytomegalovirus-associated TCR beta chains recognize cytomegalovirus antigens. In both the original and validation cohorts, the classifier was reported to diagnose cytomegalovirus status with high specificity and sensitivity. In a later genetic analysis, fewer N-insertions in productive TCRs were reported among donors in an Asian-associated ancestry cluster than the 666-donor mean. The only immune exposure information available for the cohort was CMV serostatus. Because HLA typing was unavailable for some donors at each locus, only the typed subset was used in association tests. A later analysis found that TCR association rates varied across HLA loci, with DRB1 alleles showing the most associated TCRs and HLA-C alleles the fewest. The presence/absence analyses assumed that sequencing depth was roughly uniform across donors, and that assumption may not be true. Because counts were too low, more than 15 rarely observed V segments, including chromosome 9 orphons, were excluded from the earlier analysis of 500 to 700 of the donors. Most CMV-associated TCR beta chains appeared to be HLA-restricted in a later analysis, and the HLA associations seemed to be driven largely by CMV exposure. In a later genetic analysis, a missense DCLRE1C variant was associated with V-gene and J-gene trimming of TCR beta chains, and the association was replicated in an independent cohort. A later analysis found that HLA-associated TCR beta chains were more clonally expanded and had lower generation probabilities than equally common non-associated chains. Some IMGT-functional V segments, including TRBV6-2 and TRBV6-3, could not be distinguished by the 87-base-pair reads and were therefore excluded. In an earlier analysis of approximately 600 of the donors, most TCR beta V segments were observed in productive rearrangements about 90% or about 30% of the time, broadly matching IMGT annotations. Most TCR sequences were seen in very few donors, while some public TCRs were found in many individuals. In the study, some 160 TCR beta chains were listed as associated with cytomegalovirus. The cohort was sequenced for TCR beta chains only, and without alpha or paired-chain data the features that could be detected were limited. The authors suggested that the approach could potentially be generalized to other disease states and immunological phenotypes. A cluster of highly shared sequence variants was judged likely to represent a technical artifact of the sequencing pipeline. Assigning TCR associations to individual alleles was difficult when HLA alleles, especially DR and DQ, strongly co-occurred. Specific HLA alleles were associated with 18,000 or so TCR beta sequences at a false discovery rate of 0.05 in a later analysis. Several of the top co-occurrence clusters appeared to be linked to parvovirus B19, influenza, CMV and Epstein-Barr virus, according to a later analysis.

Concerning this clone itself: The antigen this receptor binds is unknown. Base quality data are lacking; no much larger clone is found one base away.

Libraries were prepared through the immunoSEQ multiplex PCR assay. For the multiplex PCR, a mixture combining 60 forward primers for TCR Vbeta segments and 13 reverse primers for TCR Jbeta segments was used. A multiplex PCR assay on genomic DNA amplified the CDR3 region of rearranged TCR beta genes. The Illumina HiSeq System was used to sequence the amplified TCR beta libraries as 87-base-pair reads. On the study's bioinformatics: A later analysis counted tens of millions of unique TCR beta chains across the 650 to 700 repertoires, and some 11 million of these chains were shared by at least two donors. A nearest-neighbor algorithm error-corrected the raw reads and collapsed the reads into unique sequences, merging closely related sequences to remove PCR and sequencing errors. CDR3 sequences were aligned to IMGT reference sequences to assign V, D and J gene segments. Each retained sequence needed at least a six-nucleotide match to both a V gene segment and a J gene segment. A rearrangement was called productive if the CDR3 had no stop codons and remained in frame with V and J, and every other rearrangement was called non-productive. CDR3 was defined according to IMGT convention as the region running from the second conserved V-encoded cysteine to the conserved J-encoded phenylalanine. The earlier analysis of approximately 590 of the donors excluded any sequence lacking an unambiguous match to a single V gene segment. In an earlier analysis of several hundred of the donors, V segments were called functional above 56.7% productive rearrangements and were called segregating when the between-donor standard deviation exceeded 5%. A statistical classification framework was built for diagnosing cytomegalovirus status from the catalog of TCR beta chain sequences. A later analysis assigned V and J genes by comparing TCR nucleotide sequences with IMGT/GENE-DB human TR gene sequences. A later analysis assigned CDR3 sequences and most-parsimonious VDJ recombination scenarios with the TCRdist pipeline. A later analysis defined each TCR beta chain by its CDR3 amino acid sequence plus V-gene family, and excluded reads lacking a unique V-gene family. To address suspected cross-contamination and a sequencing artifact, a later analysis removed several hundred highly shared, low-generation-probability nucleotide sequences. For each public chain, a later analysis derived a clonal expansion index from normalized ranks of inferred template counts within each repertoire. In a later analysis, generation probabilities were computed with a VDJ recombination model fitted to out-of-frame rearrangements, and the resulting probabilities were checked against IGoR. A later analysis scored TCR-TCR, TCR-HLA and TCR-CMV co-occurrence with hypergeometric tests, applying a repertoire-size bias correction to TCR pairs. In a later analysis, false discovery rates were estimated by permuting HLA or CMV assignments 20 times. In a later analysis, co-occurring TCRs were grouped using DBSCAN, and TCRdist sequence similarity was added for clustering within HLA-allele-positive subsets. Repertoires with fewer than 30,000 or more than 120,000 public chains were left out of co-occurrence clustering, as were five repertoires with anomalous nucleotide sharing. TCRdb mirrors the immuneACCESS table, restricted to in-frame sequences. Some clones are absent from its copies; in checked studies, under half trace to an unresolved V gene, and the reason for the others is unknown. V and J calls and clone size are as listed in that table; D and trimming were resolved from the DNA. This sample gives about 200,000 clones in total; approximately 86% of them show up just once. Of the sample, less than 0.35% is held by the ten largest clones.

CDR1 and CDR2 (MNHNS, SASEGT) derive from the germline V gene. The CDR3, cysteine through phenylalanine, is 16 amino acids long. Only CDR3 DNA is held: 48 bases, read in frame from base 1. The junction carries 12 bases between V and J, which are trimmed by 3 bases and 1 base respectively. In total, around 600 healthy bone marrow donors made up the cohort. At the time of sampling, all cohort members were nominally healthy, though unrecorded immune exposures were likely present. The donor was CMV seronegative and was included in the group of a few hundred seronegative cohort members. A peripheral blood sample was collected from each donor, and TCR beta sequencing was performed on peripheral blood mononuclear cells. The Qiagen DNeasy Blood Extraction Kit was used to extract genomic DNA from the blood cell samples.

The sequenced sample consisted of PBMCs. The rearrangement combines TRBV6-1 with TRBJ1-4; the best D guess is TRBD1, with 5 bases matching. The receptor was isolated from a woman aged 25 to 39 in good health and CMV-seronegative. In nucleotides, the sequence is TGTGCCAGCAGTGATTTGGGGGGGGGAACTAATGAAAAACTGTTTTTT. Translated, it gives CASSDLGGGTNEKLFF.